This is a list of T cell receptor beta chains from one sample in a study of T cell repertoires in cytomegalovirus infection. TCRdb called the reads again in MiXCR, with one record for every CDR3 protein. The table has 110,000 or so distinct CDR3 sequences, around 28% seen once. The antigens of these receptors remain unknown. Specimen: CD8+ T cells from cultured PBMCs, collected from culture after CMV antigen stimulation. Source of these receptors: a human donor in good health (CMV status not recorded). Some clones in this sample may be carry-over from other donors' samples. The CDR3 runs from the conserved cysteine through the conserved F or W. D genes are given only for firm matches. Clone size, where shown, is once, few, many, or a class for clones that have expanded.

size | J | D | V | DNA | CDR3
. | TRBJ2-1 | . | TRBV6-6 | TGTGCCAGCAGTTATGTCGACAATGAGCAGTTCTTC | CASSYVDNEQFF
few | TRBJ1-5 | . | TRBV7-6 | TGTGCCAGCAGCTTAGGGGACGGGGAAAATCAGCCCCAGCATTTT | CASSLGDGENQPQHF
few | TRBJ2-3 | TRBD2 | TRBV7-9 | TGTGCCAGCGGGCACTCCGGGGGGAAAGATACGCAGTATTTT | CASGHSGGKDTQYF
few | TRBJ1-6 | TRBD1 | TRBV18 | TGTGCCAGCTCACCACCCGGGACAGGGTCTTCACCCCTCCACTTT | CASSPPGTGSSPLHF
few | TRBJ1-6 | . | TRBV7-9 | TGTGCCAGCAGCTTAGCGCTAAGGGGTAATTCACCCCTCCACTTT | CASSLALRGNSPLHF
few | TRBJ2-5 | TRBD2 | TRBV7-3 | TGTGCCAGCAGCTTAACGTCCGGGACTAGTCAAGAGACCCAGTACTTC | CASSLTSGTSQETQYF
. | TRBJ1-1 | . | TRBV11-2 | TGTGCCAGCAGCTTGTTTGGGGCGAACACTGAAGCTTTCTTT | CASSLFGANTEAFF
. | TRBJ2-1 | . | TRBV19 | TGTGCCAGTAGTAGGGGCGTCTTCTACAATGAGCAGTTCTTC | CASSRGVFYNEQFF
few | TRBJ1-5 | . | TRBV7-6 | TGTGCCAGCAGCTTAGGTCCGACGACTAGCAATCAGCCCCAGCATTTT | CASSLGPTTSNQPQHF
few | TRBJ1-1 | TRBD1 | TRBV6-1 | TGTGCCAGCAGTTCCTACAGGGGAACCACTGAAGCTTTCTTT | CASSSYRGTTEAFF
. | TRBJ2-1 | . | TRBV19 | TGTGCCAGTAGTATAGATCTTTTTAGGGGTGAGCAGTTCTTC | CASSIDLFRGEQFF
many | TRBJ2-3 | . | TRBV6-1 | TGTGCCAGCAACCTAGGGTTCAAGGTAACAGATACGCAGTATTTT | CASNLGFKVTDTQYF
. | TRBJ2-1 | TRBD1 | TRBV5-6 | TGTGCCAGCAGCGGGGACAGGGACGGCGAGCAGTTCTTC | CASSGDRDGEQFF
few | TRBJ1-5 | TRBD1 | TRBV7-6 | TGTGCCAGCAGCTGGGGACAGAGCAATCAGCCCCAGCATTTT | CASSWGQSNQPQHF
many | TRBJ2-2 | . | TRBV12-3/TRBV12-4 | TGTGCCAGCAGTTTGGGTCCCAACACCGGGGAGCTGTTTTTT | CASSLGPNTGELFF
. | TRBJ1-2 | . | TRBV6-5 | TGTGCCAGCAGTTTTCCAGGGTCCGATGGCTACACCTTC | CASSFPGSDGYTF
. | TRBJ2-7 | . | TRBV4-1 | TGCGCCAGCAGCCAAGATCTTTCGGCAGGGCGCGAGCAGTACTTC | CASSQDLSAGREQYF
. | TRBJ2-1 | TRBD2 | TRBV4-2 | TGTGCCAGCAGCCAAGAACGGGGGGTGTACAATGAGCAGTTCTTC | CASSQERGVYNEQFF
. | TRBJ2-7 | . | TRBV19 | TGTGCCAGTAGCCAGCGACGCCGGGACTCCTACGAGCAGTACTTC | CASSQRRRDSYEQYF
few | TRBJ2-7 | . | TRBV10-2 | TGCGCCAGCAGTGCCGGGATCTCCTACGAGCAGTACTTC | CASSAGISYEQYF
many | TRBJ1-5 | . | TRBV4-1 | TGCGCCAGCAGCCAGTTACAGGGTTTCAATCAGCCCCAGCATTTT | CASSQLQGFNQPQHF
. | TRBJ1-5 | TRBD1 | TRBV20-1 | TGCAGTGCGGAAGGGCGGACAGGGACATATAGCAATCAGCCCCAGCATTTT | CSAEGRTGTYSNQPQHF
once | TRBJ2-7 | . | TRBV20-1 | TGCAGTGCTAGAGATCGGCGGGGCCTCTACGAGCAGTACTTC | CSARDRRGLYEQYF